This T cell receptor (beta chain) was retrieved from a study of blood T cell repertoires in COVID-19 (dated by TCRdb to the early 2020s). About the study as a whole: Samples from collaborators originated in the United States, Italy and Spain and spanned both the acute and convalescent phases of COVID-19. The material from the prospective study consisted of cDNA or gDNA derived from T cells, B-cell-depleted T cells, or PBMCs. Deeply sampled blood TCRbeta repertoires from subjects exposed to, actively infected with, or recovered from COVID-19 were included in the dataset. The repertoires were made available in a free public database intended to serve as a resource for research on the immune response to SARS-CoV-2. Samples came from the ongoing ImmuneRACE study (first 160 participants) plus 1,254 subjects from 6 global collaborators. The sample metadata nearly always contained a de-identified subject ID, COVID-19 status, age in years and sex. HLA class I and class II types, where available, came from metadata supplied by the sample provider rather than from assay-based typing.

The paper as a whole reports these results and caveats: How much clinical and demographic metadata was included differed by source and by participant, and the metadata was provided uncurated.

Taken from cysteine to phenylalanine, the CDR3 has 14 residues. Only the CDR3 part of the read is kept: 42 bases, read in frame from the first base. Taken from the germline V gene (reference sequence), the CDR1 and CDR2 loops are LNHDA and SQIVND. Trimming leaves V shorter by 3 bases and J shorter by 3 bases, with the junction holding 2 bases beyond the gene matches. Participants in the prospective study were aged about 18 to 100 years, lived in some 24 United States geographic areas, and enrolled through a virtual design. In the prospective study, participants were assigned to cohorts based on the clinical history participants reported in a screening survey and a study questionnaire. Exposed participants were defined as having been in contact with someone with a PCR-confirmed or clinician-diagnosed COVID-19 case within 2 weeks of study entry. In the prospective study, whole blood, serum and a nasopharyngeal or oropharyngeal swab were collected from each participant by mobile phlebotomists. Participants in the prospective study had the option to provide additional blood draws and questionnaires over a roughly 2-month period. Before DNA extraction, blood samples from the prospective study were shipped at room temperature or frozen.

This clone has a handful of counts. There is no known antigen for this receptor. Per-nucleotide qualities are absent, and no much larger clonotype sits a single base away. TCRbeta CDR3 regions were amplified from genomic DNA by means of the immunoSEQ Assay, a bias-controlled multiplex PCR. For the original study's pipeline: The number of nucleated cells in each sample was estimated from the amplification of reference gene primers within the assay. To quantify the absolute abundance of each unique TCRbeta CDR3 rearrangement, sequence reads were collapsed and filtered. Productive Simpson clonality was computed per sample as the square root of Simpson's diversity index over productive rearrangements. The immuneACCESS repertoire file appears here via TCRdb, limited to in-frame rearrangements. These files lack a portion of the clones; in checked studies, under half of the deficit traces to unresolved V genes, and the cause of the others is not known. Clonal size and the V and J genes are those of that table, whereas D and trimming came from the DNA. The sample table holds about 280,000 clones, of which around 93% were seen once. The ten most abundant clones make up about 3% of the sample.

The source material was PBMCs or T cells enriched from blood (not recorded which). The chain employs TRBV19 and TRBJ2-3; TRBD1 fits 8 bases in the junction. The sequence was collected from a man aged 40-50 years who had been exposed to COVID-19. CDR3 reads: CASSIGTGTDTQYF. The DNA reads TGTGCCAGTAGTATCGGGACAGGTACAGATACGCAGTATTTT.